The 20 T cell receptor beta chains listed next were all sequenced from one sample in a study of T cell changes during pregnancy in multiple sclerosis. TCRdb's copy holds only in-frame clones and misses some; the assay was immunoSEQ multiplex PCR. The sample lists some 60,000 clones, about nine tenths occurring once. The specimen comprised CD4+ T cells from peripheral blood mononuclear cells, sampled in the first trimester of pregnancy. The receptors here all came from a female donor with multiple sclerosis, enrolled in a pregnancy study.

The CDR3 coding sequence is TGTGCCAGCAGCCAGCCAGCCGTTTCGGGGACTCCTCGGAGGGACTATGGCTACACCTTC. Residues: CASSQPAVSGTPRRDYGYTF. V usage is TRBV4-2 and J usage is TRBJ1-2; maybe TRBD1 (5 bases). CDR3 size: 20 residues. CDR1 and CDR2 (germline): LGHNA, YNFKEQ. V lost 3 bases and J 3 bases, leaving 29 bases between the germline ends.

The rearrangement uses TRBV6-5 and TRBJ2-7; TRBD1 might be the D (6 bases). The germline V and J ends were trimmed by 4 bases and 2 bases, with 15 bases remaining between them. This CDR3 contains 15 residues. The germline V gene has CDR1 MNHEY and CDR2 SVGAGI. DNA of the CDR3: TGTGCCAGCAGTTCTTGGACAGCGCTGACCTACGAGCAGTACTTC. It is translated as CASSSWTALTYEQYF.

The chain carries TRBV20-1 and TRBJ2-1; 7 bases line up with TRBD1. From germline, CDR1 is DFQATT and CDR2 SNEGSKA (reference sequence). This CDR3 is built from 11 residues. CDR3 loop: CRIRDSHEQFF. CDR3 nucleotide sequence: TGCAGAATCCGGGACAGTCATGAGCAGTTCTTC.

This chain joins TRBV7-2 and TRBJ2-1, with TRBD2 matching 13 bases. CDR3 length: 16 amino acids. The junction had 10 bases not matched to a gene; V was cut back by 5 bases and J by 9 bases. From germline, CDR1 is SGHTA and CDR2 FQGNSA. The CDR3 is CASSTTSGGASGEQFF. CDR3 nucleotide sequence: TGTGCCAGCAGCACCACTAGCGGGGGGGCGTCGGGTGAGCAGTTCTTC.

The chain combines TRBV11-2 with TRBJ1-4; 12 bases fit TRBD1. Germline V lookup: CDR1 SGHAT, CDR2 FQNNGV. V lost 3 bases and J lost 7; bases outside the gene matches: 6. This CDR3 has 16 amino acids. The CDR3 is CASSLGTGGFGEKLFF. The CDR3 DNA reads TGTGCCAGCAGCTTGGGGACAGGGGGCTTCGGTGAAAAACTGTTTTTT.

The chain uses TRBV9 and TRBJ2-2; D gene ambiguous. The V end was cut by 0 bases, the J end by 2 bases, with 11 bases between. CDR1 and CDR2 from the germline V gene are SGDLS and YYNGEE. This CDR3 is built from 16 residues. The DNA for the CDR3 is TGTGCCAGCAGCGTAGCTCCATCGGGTAACACCGGGGAGCTGTTTTTT. Protein sequence: CASSVAPSGNTGELFF.

This rearrangement joins TRBV18 to TRBJ1-3; a weak D match, TRBD1 (5 bases). The V gene's germline CDR1 is KGHSH and CDR2 LQKENI. CDR3 length: 15 amino acids. Trimming stripped 8 bases from V and 0 bases from J, with 14 bases between. This chain's CDR3 is CASPSGGISGNTIYF. The CDR3 coding sequence is TGTGCCAGCCCCTCGGGGGGTATCTCTGGAAACACCATATATTTT.

V gene TRBV29-1 combines with J gene TRBJ2-5, with a tentative D call TRBD2 (5 bases). This CDR3 contains 12 residues. Germline CDR1 and CDR2: SQVTM and ANQGSEA. Trimming removed 5 bases from V and 1 base from J, with 8 bases in between. The CDR3 is CSVSRAQETQYF. DNA of the CDR3: TGCAGCGTTTCGAGGGCCCAAGAGACCCAGTACTTC.

This clone was observed a single time. V gene TRBV15 combines with J gene TRBJ1-4; a weak D match, TRBD1 (6 bases). V was cut by 3 bases and J by 7 bases, with 12 bases left in between. The CDR3 extends over 14 amino acids. The V gene's germline CDR1 is LNHNV and CDR2 YYDKDF (reference sequence). The CDR3 loop reads CATSSALGGEKLFF. DNA of the CDR3: TGTGCCACCAGCAGTGCACTAGGGGGTGAAAAACTGTTTTTT. Supplemented by reference TRBV15 and TRBJ1-4, the full variable domain reads DAMVIQNPRYQVTQFGKPVTLSCSQTLNHNVMYWYQQKSSQAPKLLFHYYDKDFNNEADTPDNFQSRRPNTSFCFLDIRSPGLGDTAMYLCATSSALGGEKLFFGSGTQLSVL.

Comments on this clone: This specimen includes other DNA sequences encoding the same CDR3. The chain carries TRBV6-6 and TRBJ2-7, with 11 bases matching TRBD1. Germline assignment: CDR1 MNHNY and CDR2 SVGAGI (reference sequence). Trimming at V came to 3 bases and at J to 5 bases, leaving 9 bases not matched to a gene. The CDR3 is 16 amino acids. The CDR3 loop reads CASSYQTGTGGNEQYF. In nucleotides, the CDR3 is TGTGCCAGCAGTTATCAAACCGGGACAGGGGGGAACGAGCAGTACTTC.

This clone was detected once. The CDR3: CSATSATLHF. CDR3 bases: TGCAGTGCTACCTCAGCGACCCTCCACTTT. V gene TRBV20-1 combines with J gene TRBJ1-6; no clear D gene. This CDR3 spans 10 amino acids. Germline CDR1 DFQATT, CDR2 SNEGSKA (reference sequence). Trimming cost V 4 bases and J 14 bases, with 9 bases left between them.

About this clone itself: A junction end diverges from the germline sequence, so it may reflect a read error. V and J are TRBV5-6 and TRBJ2-2; TRBD2 might be the D (5 bases). CDR3 length equals 17 residues. Germline V gene data show CDR1 as SGHDT and CDR2 as YYEEEE. CDR3 bases: TGTGCCAGCAGCTTGGGGATCCGGGTCCTGAGGACCGGGAAGCTGTTTTTT. It specifies CASSLGIRVLRTGKLFF.

This chain uses TRBV5-6 with TRBJ1-5, with TRBD1 as a possible D gene (6 bases). The CDR3 length is 16 residues. V was pared by 2 bases and J by 5 bases, with 17 bases between. The germline V gene has CDR1 SGHDT and CDR2 YYEEEE. The CDR3 DNA follows: TGTGCCAGCAGCTTATACTCAGACAGGCGGGATCAGCCCCAGCATTTT. It codes for CASSLYSDRRDQPQHF.

The V call is TRBV7-9, the J call TRBJ1-5; a weak D match, TRBD1 (6 bases). CDR3 size: 16 residues. Trimming left V 1 base short and J 0 bases short, with 10 bases between. Germline CDR1 is SEHNR and CDR2 is FQNEAQ (reference sequence). This chain's CDR3 is CASSLGWDNSNQPQHF. The CDR3 bases are TGTGCCAGCAGCTTAGGTTGGGACAATAGCAATCAGCCCCAGCATTTT. Combining the CDR3 with reference TRBV7-9 and TRBJ1-5 gives the whole variable domain DTGVSQNPRHKITKRGQNVTFRCDPISEHNRLYWYRQTLGQGPEFLTYFQNEAQLEKSRLLSDRFSAERPKGSFSTLEIQRTEQGDSAMYLCASSLGWDNSNQPQHFGDGTRLSIL.

Only one count was recorded for this clone. This chain connects TRBV4-3 to TRBJ1-2, with a weak D call TRBD1 (5 bases). The CDR3 runs to 15 residues. Between the trimmed V and J ends, which lost 3 bases and 5 bases, there was a span of 16 bases. The germline V gene has CDR1 LGHNA and CDR2 YSLEER. CDR3 nucleotide sequence: TGCGCCAGCAGCCACGATACAGGTAACCCTTATGGCTACACCTTC. This encodes CASSHDTGNPYGYTF.

This clone has a single count. The chain has TRBV9 and TRBJ1-1; the D gene is possibly TRBD1 (5 bases). This CDR3 has 16 residues. CDR1 and CDR2 (germline): SGDLS, YYNGEE. Trimming pared 4 bases from V and 4 bases from J, leaving 20 bases between. CDR3 protein: CASSHRGDYSGTEAFF. The CDR3, as DNA: TGTGCCAGCAGCCACAGAGGGGACTATTCGGGCACTGAAGCTTTCTTT.

The V call is TRBV6-5, the J call TRBJ1-2; the D is unclear. There are 13 residues in the CDR3. The V end lost 5 bases, the J end lost 7 bases, and 14 bases lay between the germline ends. Germline values: CDR1 MNHEY, CDR2 SVGAGI. CDR3 sequence reads: CASSPRGFVGYTF. The CDR3 nucleotides read TGTGCCAGCAGTCCCCGAGGGTTCGTTGGCTACACCTTC.

V gene TRBV5-8 combines with J gene TRBJ2-5; D uncertain. Germline loops: CDR1 SGHTS, CDR2 YDEGEE. With 0 bases removed from V and 9 bases from J, the gap between germline ends came to 9 bases. The CDR3 sequence is 12 residues long. The CDR3 DNA follows: TGTGCCAGCAGCTTGGACGCGTTCTCCCAGTACTTC. Its protein is CASSLDAFSQYF.

The V gene is TRBV27, the J gene TRBJ1-2; weak D call: TRBD1 (5 bases). The CDR3 runs to 13 residues. Germline lookup yields CDR1 MNHEY and CDR2 SMNVEV (reference sequence). Trimming left V 8 bases short and J 4 bases short, with 14 bases between. The CDR3 spells CASRGGLIYGYTF. Written as DNA, the CDR3 is TGTGCCAGCCGGGGGGGACTTATCTATGGCTACACCTTC.

This chain uses TRBV4-3 with TRBJ1-2; 10 bases are shared with TRBD1. The CDR3 is 18 residues long. From germline, CDR1 is LGHNA and CDR2 YSLEER. Trimming cost V 1 base and J 1 base; bases outside gene matches: 9. The CDR3 DNA is TGCGCCAGCAGCCAAGGGCCGGGACAGGGGATTCTTAACTATGGCTACACCTTC. Translation: CASSQGPGQGILNYGYTF.